This T cell receptor (beta chain) was observed in a study of long-term antiretroviral therapy in people with HIV (dated by TCRdb to 2022 to 2024). For context, the study as a whole: The earliest samples were collected approximately a decade before the 2015 WHO recommendation for immediate ART, a period when ART was typically delayed until CD4 counts fell. A total of approximately 200 cryopreserved PBMC samples came from 25 to 30 adults with confirmed HIV infection and were collected serially over a mean of roughly six years (range 1-12). A retrospective serial study tested whether ART initiation and durable HIV suppression were associated with changes in peripheral blood TRB repertoire composition and diversity. Eleven of the 30 participants with HIV were female. No cross-contamination during QIAcube processing was seen in test extractions of a monoclonal T-cell line run alongside 33 polyclonal samples.

The CDR3 contains 15 residues, cysteine and phenylalanine counted. CDR3 DNA only is kept here, 45 bases in frame from base 1. CDR1 and CDR2 were assigned from the germline V gene as SGHRS and YFSETQ. Trimming accounts for 4 bases at V and 1 base at J, while the number of junction bases matched to no gene is 5. Participants were included only if at least one PBMC sample before ART initiation and at least two post-ART samples were available. Every participant with HIV received treatment in the United States of America. Before DNA extraction, cryopreserved samples of roughly 0.9-11 million PBMC were thawed and then washed. At the time of the earliest PBMC sample for each participant with HIV, ages ranged from roughly 23 to 60 years. Per participant, PBMC samples came from 1-4 timepoints prior to ART initiation and 2-8 timepoints following ART initiation, for a median of 7 samples. For every participant, serial HIV viral load, CD4+ T-cell count, ART history and demographic data were obtained. Genomic DNA was extracted from unsorted PBMC with a Qiagen kit on a QIAcube, with processing performed in batches of 12 samples.

Sequencing of the TRB variable region was done with the immunoSEQ hsTCRB v3.0 assay at survey level resolution. TRB sequencing targeted a depth of about 40,000-55,000 T-cell genomes per sample. An Illumina MiSeq with a v3 150-cycle kit was used to sequence the pooled TRB libraries. Per the source publication's procedure: Repertoire analysis was run in R within a reproducible Nextflow workflow that covered QC, data transformation and analysis. LymphoSeq2, an R package for AIRR-Seq data exploration, was used to implement custom analyses. Several samples that yielded fewer than 5000 total TRB sequences were excluded, so that about 200 HIV repertoires were analyzed. Among the 180 to 200 HIV repertoires that were kept, approximately 61 were collected before ART initiation and more than 120 were collected after ART initiation. Each repertoire was downsampled to 5000 TRB nucleotide sequences, and summary statistics were averaged across 100 downsampling iterations. Only TRB sequences with CDR3 regions of at least seven amino acids were retained for analysis. Two measures captured diversity: a Shannon entropy-derived clonality score and the Gini coefficient. Repertoire networks linked the top 5000 CDR3 amino acid sequences whenever two sequences differed by an edit distance of one. For TRB CDR3 amino acid sequences, antigen specificity groups and MHC restriction were predicted with GLIPH2. To flag known CMV, EBV, HIV or tissue antigen associations, CDR3 amino acid sequences were matched against VDJdb and McPAS-TCR. Pre-ART, post-ART and control groups were compared with Wilcoxon signed-rank tests and Holm-Bonferroni correction. This is the immuneACCESS table as TCRdb keeps it, with only in-frame sequences that have V and J called. A part of the clones is gone; compared with another copy, unresolved V genes explain less than half, and the rest is unexplained. That table supplies the V and J calls and clone size; D and trimming were determined from the DNA. The sample records more than 15,000 clones, more than 70% of which are singletons. The ten largest clonotypes hold roughly 8% of the sample.

General study outcomes and caveats: The repertoire was dominated across all time points by expanded TRB clones identified before ART initiation, although this dominance was seen to fluctuate and to decrease in many PLHIV after ART. CDR3 length ranges in HIV repertoires were narrower than in controls, and network structure suggested an antigen-experienced repertoire with only a slight naive shift after ART. Because pre-ART samples had limited cell numbers, profiling was done on unsorted PBMC rather than on sorted CD4+ and CD8+ T cells. The samples span the years 2004 to 2017, and the ART regimens used at that time may not be as effective as current regimens. Inferences about post-ART repertoire changes were limited because no data were available on ART adherence, viral resistance or therapy changes. ART initiation was associated with a significant increase in TRB diversity, but diversity stayed significantly below transplant donor controls even after long-term ART. Since PBMC availability was limited, sequencing covered only the TCR beta chain, with no alpha chain pairing.

As concerns this clone: The antigen it recognizes is unknown. No quality values exist for individual bases; no much larger clone is one base distant.

This clonotype was obtained from a woman in her thirties or forties with HIV. The chain was built from TRBV5-1 and TRBJ1-1; TRBD1 agrees with 9 junctional bases. This specimen consisted of unsorted PBMCs, obtained at the start of antiretroviral therapy, before treatment. The CDR3 sequence is CASSPRDRENTEAFF. In nucleotide form, the sequence is TGCGCCAGCAGCCCAAGGGACAGGGAGAACACTGAAGCTTTCTTT.